A single T cell receptor beta chain is shown here with its context. Its antigen remains unidentified. Repertoires were sampled repeatedly during chemoradiotherapy. The sample is drawn from a study of chemoradiotherapy in HPV16-positive cancers. The ends were cut back, 2 bases at V and 4 bases at J, with 11 bases in the middle. Germline lookup yields CDR1 SGHAT and CDR2 FQNNGV. This CDR3 is 15 amino acids long. This table comes from immunoSEQ multiplex PCR, and its TCRdb copy is limited to in-frame clones, with some not included. Of 25,000 to 35,000 clones listed, around 84% are singletons. Points from the study as a whole: Functional assays defining HPV-specific T cells used only two HPV16-positive patients. Non-HPV-specific T cells did not expand in tumors during treatment, whereas candidate HPV-specific clones and E7-related motifs did.

This clonotype was obtained from a human donor with HPV-associated anogenital cancer. The chain carries TRBV11-2 and TRBJ2-2; D may be TRBD1 (6 bases). Sequences were derived from blood, sampled from a patient who underwent chemoradiotherapy. CDR3 DNA sequence: TGTGCCAGCAGCTTAAACAGGGCGGCCACCGGGGAGCTGTTTTTT. It codes for CASSLNRAATGELFF.